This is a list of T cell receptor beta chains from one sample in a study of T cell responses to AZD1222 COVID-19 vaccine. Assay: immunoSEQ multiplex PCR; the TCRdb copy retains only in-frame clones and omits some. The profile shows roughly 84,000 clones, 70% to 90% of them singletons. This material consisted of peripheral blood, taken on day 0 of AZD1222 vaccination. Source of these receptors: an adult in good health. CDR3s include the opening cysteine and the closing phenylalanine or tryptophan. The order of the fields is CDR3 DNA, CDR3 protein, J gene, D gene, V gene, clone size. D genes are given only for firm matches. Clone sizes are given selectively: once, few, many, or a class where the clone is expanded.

cdr3_nt: TGTGCCAGCAGTCCCTACCCGTCGGGGGGCGCGAACTATGGCTACACCTTC
cdr3_aa: CASSPYPSGGANYGYTF
j_call: TRBJ1-2
d_call: -
v_call: TRBV27
clone_size: -

cdr3_nt: TGTGCCAGCGCAAAGGGGCTAGCGGGTGGGAATGAGCAGTTCTTC
cdr3_aa: CASAKGLAGGNEQFF
j_call: TRBJ2-1
d_call: TRBD2
v_call: TRBV11-3
clone_size: -

cdr3_nt: TGTGCCAGCAGCTTAGCGAGGGTGAACACTGAAGCTTTCTTT
cdr3_aa: CASSLARVNTEAFF
j_call: TRBJ1-1
d_call: -
v_call: TRBV7-2
clone_size: -

cdr3_nt: TGTGCCAGCAGCGGGGACAGGGGGTTTCAGCCCCAGCATTTT
cdr3_aa: CASSGDRGFQPQHF
j_call: TRBJ1-5
d_call: TRBD1
v_call: TRBV2
clone_size: -

cdr3_nt: TGTGCCAGCAGTTACTGGACAGGGGAGGGCACTGAAGCTTTCTTT
cdr3_aa: CASSYWTGEGTEAFF
j_call: TRBJ1-1
d_call: TRBD1
v_call: TRBV6-5
clone_size: -

cdr3_nt: TGTGCCAGCAGTGAATGGAGGCGGGGCGGCGGCAATCAGCCCCAGCATTTT
cdr3_aa: CASSEWRRGGGNQPQHF
j_call: TRBJ1-5
d_call: -
v_call: TRBV2
clone_size: -

cdr3_nt: TGTGCCAGCAGCCGTGGGACAGGGGATGTTGGCACAGATACGCAGTATTTT
cdr3_aa: CASSRGTGDVGTDTQYF
j_call: TRBJ2-3
d_call: TRBD1
v_call: TRBV14
clone_size: -

cdr3_nt: TGTGCCAGCAGTCCCCGTGACGTTAGCTCCTACAATGAGCAGTTCTTC
cdr3_aa: CASSPRDVSSYNEQFF
j_call: TRBJ2-1
d_call: -
v_call: TRBV28
clone_size: -

cdr3_nt: TGTGCCAGCAGCTTACTAATCGATATGAACACTGAAGCTTTCTTT
cdr3_aa: CASSLLIDMNTEAFF
j_call: TRBJ1-1
d_call: -
v_call: TRBV7-8
clone_size: -

cdr3_nt: TGTGCCAGCAGCGTAGGGTCGGGCTCGGCCTATGGCTACACCTTC
cdr3_aa: CASSVGSGSAYGYTF
j_call: TRBJ1-2
d_call: -
v_call: TRBV9
clone_size: -

cdr3_nt: TGTGCCAGCAGCCCAACTTTACTCAGGGTCGGTTACGAGCAGTACTTC
cdr3_aa: CASSPTLLRVGYEQYF
j_call: TRBJ2-7
d_call: -
v_call: TRBV7-2
clone_size: -

cdr3_nt: TGTGCCTGGAGTGTACTAGAGGATACGCAGTATTTT
cdr3_aa: CAWSVLEDTQYF
j_call: TRBJ2-3
d_call: -
v_call: TRBV30
clone_size: -

cdr3_nt: TGTGCCAGCAGTTCCGGGACAGGGGCCCAGGGGCAGCCCCAGCATTTT
cdr3_aa: CASSSGTGAQGQPQHF
j_call: TRBJ1-5
d_call: TRBD1
v_call: TRBV6-6
clone_size: -

cdr3_nt: TGTGCCTGCCATCTGGGGAGTAATTCACCCCTCCACTTT
cdr3_aa: CACHLGSNSPLHF
j_call: TRBJ1-6
d_call: -
v_call: TRBV2
clone_size: few

cdr3_nt: TGTGCCAGCAGCTTACTCGGACTAGCGGGAGCGCTTAGCACAGATACGCAGTATTTT
cdr3_aa: CASSLLGLAGALSTDTQYF
j_call: TRBJ2-3
d_call: TRBD2
v_call: TRBV7-6
clone_size: -

cdr3_nt: TGTGCCAGCAGTTTAGGGCGAGGGAATGAGCAGTTCTTC
cdr3_aa: CASSLGRGNEQFF
j_call: TRBJ2-1
d_call: -
v_call: TRBV12-3/TRBV12-4
clone_size: -

cdr3_nt: TGTGCCAGCAGCCAAGGAGTAGCGGACAATGAGCAGTTCTTC
cdr3_aa: CASSQGVADNEQFF
j_call: TRBJ2-1
d_call: -
v_call: TRBV3-1/TRBV3-2
clone_size: -

cdr3_nt: TGTGCCAGTAGTTTACAGGCGACGCGGAACTATGGCTACACCTTC
cdr3_aa: CASSLQATRNYGYTF
j_call: TRBJ1-2
d_call: -
v_call: TRBV19
clone_size: -

cdr3_nt: TGTGCCAGCAGGGGACAGAACACTGAAGCTTTCTTT
cdr3_aa: CASRGQNTEAFF
j_call: TRBJ1-1
d_call: -
v_call: TRBV9
clone_size: -

cdr3_nt: TGTGCCAGCAGCCAAGGAGGGGGTAGTTCTCGTGAGCAGTTCTTC
cdr3_aa: CASSQGGGSSREQFF
j_call: TRBJ2-1
d_call: -
v_call: TRBV7-9
clone_size: -

cdr3_nt: TGTGCCAGCAGGCCAGGGGGGAGCGGCCAGCCCCAGCATTTT
cdr3_aa: CASRPGGSGQPQHF
j_call: TRBJ1-5
d_call: TRBD1
v_call: TRBV6-5
clone_size: -

cdr3_nt: TGTGCCAGCAGCGCCCCCGGGACCCCTGGGTACAATGAGCAGTTCTTC
cdr3_aa: CASSAPGTPGYNEQFF
j_call: TRBJ2-1
d_call: -
v_call: TRBV9
clone_size: once

cdr3_nt: TGCGCCAGCAGCTACGCCCCAAGTGGTGCCAAAAACATTCAGTACTTC
cdr3_aa: CASSYAPSGAKNIQYF
j_call: TRBJ2-4
d_call: -
v_call: TRBV5-1
clone_size: -

cdr3_nt: TGCAGCGTCCCGCAGGGGGCGAACACTGAAGCTTTCTTT
cdr3_aa: CSVPQGANTEAFF
j_call: TRBJ1-1
d_call: TRBD1
v_call: TRBV29-1
clone_size: -

cdr3_nt: TGTGCCAGCAGCGAAATCGTAAGTGGGAGTGAGCAGTTCTTC
cdr3_aa: CASSEIVSGSEQFF
j_call: TRBJ2-1
d_call: -
v_call: TRBV9
clone_size: -

cdr3_nt: TGTGCCAGTAGTCCCGTGAGCTCTGGAAACACCATATATTTT
cdr3_aa: CASSPVSSGNTIYF
j_call: TRBJ1-3
d_call: -
v_call: TRBV19
clone_size: few

cdr3_nt: TGTGCCAGCAGCCAAGATACGGGGGGCGATGGCTACACCTTC
cdr3_aa: CASSQDTGGDGYTF
j_call: TRBJ1-2
d_call: -
v_call: TRBV3-1/TRBV3-2
clone_size: -

cdr3_nt: TGTGCCAGCAGCTTCTCCCCCAGCAATCAGCCCCAGCATTTT
cdr3_aa: CASSFSPSNQPQHF
j_call: TRBJ1-5
d_call: -
v_call: TRBV7-9
clone_size: -

cdr3_nt: TGTGCCAGCAGCCTATCCGGACAGGGGAATGGCTACACCTTC
cdr3_aa: CASSLSGQGNGYTF
j_call: TRBJ1-2
d_call: TRBD1
v_call: TRBV28
clone_size: -

cdr3_nt: TGTGCCACCAGCAGAGATTGGTATAGCAATCAGCCCCAGCATTTT
cdr3_aa: CATSRDWYSNQPQHF
j_call: TRBJ1-5
d_call: -
v_call: TRBV15
clone_size: -

cdr3_nt: TGTGCCAGCTCACCCCAGGTCGGCGACTATCAGCCCCAGCATTTT
cdr3_aa: CASSPQVGDYQPQHF
j_call: TRBJ1-5
d_call: -
v_call: TRBV18
clone_size: -

cdr3_nt: TGTGCCAGCAGCCCCCAGCGGGAGCCCGCAGATACGCAGTATTTT
cdr3_aa: CASSPQREPADTQYF
j_call: TRBJ2-3
d_call: TRBD2
v_call: TRBV7-3
clone_size: -

cdr3_nt: TGTGCCAGCTGCCTCCCGGGACTAGCCTACGAGCAGTACTTC
cdr3_aa: CASCLPGLAYEQYF
j_call: TRBJ2-7
d_call: TRBD2
v_call: TRBV18
clone_size: -

cdr3_nt: TGTGCCAGTAGTATAGGCGGTAGCCCCTGGGGGCAGTACTTC
cdr3_aa: CASSIGGSPWGQYF
j_call: TRBJ2-7
d_call: -
v_call: TRBV19
clone_size: few

cdr3_nt: TGTGCCAGCAGTCCGGGCCTCGGGGTCACCTTC
cdr3_aa: CASSPGLGVTF
j_call: TRBJ1-2
d_call: -
v_call: TRBV12-3/TRBV12-4
clone_size: -

cdr3_nt: TGTGCCAGCAGGAATTCCCCGTCCTACGAGCAGTACTTC
cdr3_aa: CASRNSPSYEQYF
j_call: TRBJ2-7
d_call: -
v_call: TRBV6-5
clone_size: -

cdr3_nt: TGTGCCAGCAGCGAAGGTGGCAGGGCAGGTCGAGGCTACACCTTC
cdr3_aa: CASSEGGRAGRGYTF
j_call: TRBJ1-2
d_call: -
v_call: TRBV7-9
clone_size: -

cdr3_nt: TGTGCCAGTAGTTCCCTTGATGGCGGGTTCTACAATGAGCAGTTCTTC
cdr3_aa: CASSSLDGGFYNEQFF
j_call: TRBJ2-1
d_call: -
v_call: TRBV19
clone_size: -

cdr3_nt: TGTGCCTGGGCGTTGTCAGCTAACTATGGCTACACCTTC
cdr3_aa: CAWALSANYGYTF
j_call: TRBJ1-2
d_call: -
v_call: TRBV30
clone_size: -

cdr3_nt: TGTGCCAGCTCACCCCTGGTGGACTATAATTCACCCCTCCACTTT
cdr3_aa: CASSPLVDYNSPLHF
j_call: TRBJ1-6
d_call: -
v_call: TRBV18
clone_size: -

cdr3_nt: TGTGCCAGTAGGATTGACAGGAGCTCCTACGAGCAGTACTTC
cdr3_aa: CASRIDRSSYEQYF
j_call: TRBJ2-7
d_call: -
v_call: TRBV19
clone_size: -

cdr3_nt: TGTGCCAGCAGCTTAAGTCCGGGGGTGAACACTGAAGCTTTCTTT
cdr3_aa: CASSLSPGVNTEAFF
j_call: TRBJ1-1
d_call: -
v_call: TRBV7-2
clone_size: few

cdr3_nt: TGTGCCAGCTCACGCGCCCATAGCAATCAGCCCCAGCATTTT
cdr3_aa: CASSRAHSNQPQHF
j_call: TRBJ1-5
d_call: -
v_call: TRBV18
clone_size: once

cdr3_nt: TGTGCCAGCAGTCAACGGACAGGGCAAGGAAACACCATATATTTT
cdr3_aa: CASSQRTGQGNTIYF
j_call: TRBJ1-3
d_call: TRBD1
v_call: TRBV14
clone_size: -

cdr3_nt: TGTGCCAGCAGTTCTGCGACTAACTACGAGCAGTACTTC
cdr3_aa: CASSSATNYEQYF
j_call: TRBJ2-7
d_call: -
v_call: TRBV12-3/TRBV12-4
clone_size: -

cdr3_nt: TGTGCCAGCAGTTACTCAACCCCCTTAGCTAACTATGGCTACACCTTC
cdr3_aa: CASSYSTPLANYGYTF
j_call: TRBJ1-2
d_call: -
v_call: TRBV6-5
clone_size: -

cdr3_nt: TGTGCCAGCTCACCAAACTCACGGGGGGTGAACACTGAAGCTTTCTTT
cdr3_aa: CASSPNSRGVNTEAFF
j_call: TRBJ1-1
d_call: -
v_call: TRBV18
clone_size: -

cdr3_nt: TGTGCCAGCAGCCGAGACAACTTAAATTCACCCCTCCACTTT
cdr3_aa: CASSRDNLNSPLHF
j_call: TRBJ1-6
d_call: -
v_call: TRBV6-5
clone_size: -